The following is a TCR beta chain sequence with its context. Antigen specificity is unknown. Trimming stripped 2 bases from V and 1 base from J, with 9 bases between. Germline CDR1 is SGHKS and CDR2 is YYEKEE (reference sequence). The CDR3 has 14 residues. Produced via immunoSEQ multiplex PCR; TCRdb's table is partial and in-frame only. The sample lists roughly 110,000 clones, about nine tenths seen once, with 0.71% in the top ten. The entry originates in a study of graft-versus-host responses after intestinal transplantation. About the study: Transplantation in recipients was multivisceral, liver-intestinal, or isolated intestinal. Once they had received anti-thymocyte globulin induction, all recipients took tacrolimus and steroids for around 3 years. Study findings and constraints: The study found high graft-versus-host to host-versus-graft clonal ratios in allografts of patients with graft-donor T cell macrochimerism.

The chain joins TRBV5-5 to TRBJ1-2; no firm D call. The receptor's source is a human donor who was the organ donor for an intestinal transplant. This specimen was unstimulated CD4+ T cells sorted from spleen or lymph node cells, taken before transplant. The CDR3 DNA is TGTGCCAGCAGCTTAGGAACCAATAACTATGGCTACACCTTC. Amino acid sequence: CASSLGTNNYGYTF. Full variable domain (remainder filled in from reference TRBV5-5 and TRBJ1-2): DAGVTQSPTHLIKTRGQQVTLRCSPISGHKSVSWYQQVLGQGPQFIFQYYEKEERGRGNFPDRFSARQFPNYSSELNVNALLLGDSALYLCASSLGTNNYGYTFGSGTRLTVV.